This TCR beta chain was identified in a study of human T cells and chemical hapten exposure. This clonotype was detected a few times. Time point indicated: patch test 2, 6 weeks after DPC sensitization. As to treatment: therapeutic diphenylcyclopropenone sensitization with weekly scalp DPC. One entry per CDR3 protein, called by TCRdb with MiXCR from the RACE reads. The sample lists 85,000 or so distinct CDR3 sequences, 9.5% to 13% seen once, with roughly 1.4% in the top ten. Germline loops: CDR1 DFQATT, CDR2 SNEGSKA (reference sequence). With 6 bases clipped from V and 7 bases from J, the junction kept 6 bases outside the gene matches. This CDR3 is 13 amino acids long.

The clonotype was recovered from a man between 18 and 29 years old with alopecia areata. Some clones in this sample may be carry-over from other donors' samples. The chain has TRBV20-1 and TRBJ2-1; 10 bases align to TRBD2. The sample consisted of whole blood, taken in connection with sensitization to the hapten diphenylcyclopropenone (DPC). For the CDR3, the DNA is TGCAGTGCCGGGACTAGCGCTAGGAATGAGCAGTTCTTC. It yields the protein CSAGTSARNEQFF.